This T cell receptor (beta chain) was obtained from a study of T cell changes during pregnancy in multiple sclerosis. TCRdb's table, derived via immunoSEQ multiplex PCR, lists solely in-frame clones and lacks some. The data hold around 66,000 clones, with around 92% observed a single time. V lost 8 bases and J lost 5; bases outside the gene matches: 4. The CDR3 consists of 14 residues. CDR1 is MNHEY, CDR2 SMNVEV, per germline (reference sequence). This clonotype originated in a female donor in good health, enrolled as a control in a pregnancy study. This sample comprised peripheral blood, obtained in the third trimester of pregnancy. The chain carries TRBV27 and TRBJ2-2; 11 bases align to TRBD2. CDR3: CASLAGGWTGELFF. In DNA form, the CDR3 reads TGTGCCAGCCTAGCGGGAGGTTGGACCGGGGAGCTGTTTTTT.